These 22 T cell receptor beta chains were sequenced from one sample in a study of blood T cells in healthy people across ages. Primed by a sample-barcoded 5' primer and a J-beta primer mix, a second PCR proceeded for about 6 to 11 cycles. In TCRdb, the 5' RACE reads were re-called with MiXCR into one record per CDR3 protein. In the table there are hundreds of thousands of distinct CDR3 sequences, about a fifth of which are singletons. The sample consisted of blood. The receptors were gathered from a man in his 70s in good health.

The chain links TRBV12-3 or TRBV12-4 to TRBJ2-7; TRBD1 aligns across 9 bases. V trimming: 8 bases; J trimming: 4 bases; junction bases outside the gene matches: 9. The CDR3 spans 14 residues. The CDR3 DNA is TGTGCCAGCGGGTCCTGGGACAGGGCATACGAGCAGTACTTC. Translation gives CASGSWDRAYEQYF.

This clonotype came up a few times. The chain employs TRBV6-5 and TRBJ1-2; no firm D call. The CDR3 contains 15 residues. Germline V gene sequence: CDR1 MNHEY, CDR2 SVGAGI. Trimming removed 6 bases at V and 4 bases at J, with 18 bases between. The CDR3 region is CASRTGPNRAYGYTF. In DNA form, the CDR3 reads TGTGCCAGCAGAACCGGACCTAACCGGGCCTATGGCTACACCTTC.

The sample holds many counts of this clonotype. This chain links TRBV6-5 with TRBJ1-1, with no clear D. The CDR3 has 13 residues. CDR1 is MNHEY, CDR2 SVGAGI, per germline. V shed 2 bases and J shed 5 bases, with 9 bases lying between them. This chain's CDR3 is CASSYRGRTEAFF. The CDR3 DNA follows: TGTGCCAGCAGTTACAGAGGGCGGACTGAAGCTTTCTTT.

The V and J genes are TRBV2 and TRBJ2-5; D gene uncertain. The end of the DNA is better explained by TRBJ2-7, so the J call may be wrong. The CDR3 has 14 amino acids. Germline loops: CDR1 SNHLY, CDR2 FYNNEI. The CDR3 reads CASRREASKGEQYF. CDR3 nucleotides: TGTGCCAGTCGTCGTGAAGCTTCGAAAGGCGAGCAGTACTTC.

This chain links TRBV6-5 with TRBJ2-5; no clear D gene. The DNA end is a closer match to TRBJ2-1, so the J assignment may be wrong. This CDR3 is 15 amino acids long. Germline values: CDR1 MNHEY, CDR2 SVGAGI. The CDR3 DNA follows: TGTGCCAGCAGTTACTCGTGGGGAAGGATGAATGAGCAGTTCTTC. It is translated as CASSYSWGRMNEQFF.

As regards this clonotype: A junction boundary mismatches the germline segment, possibly from a read error. This sequence joins TRBV6-6 and TRBJ1-2, with D possibly matching TRBD1 (6 bases). CDR1 MNHNY and CDR2 SVGAGI come from the germline V gene (reference sequence). The CDR3 is 15 residues long. This chain's CDR3 is CAGSPPADSYYGYTF. CDR3 coding DNA: TGTGCCGGCAGCCCTCCCGCGGACAGCTACTATGGCTACACCTTC.

The rearrangement joins TRBV6-4 to TRBJ1-5; 10 bases match TRBD1. The DNA end favors TRBJ2-3, so the J call may be wrong. This CDR3 is 15 amino acids long. Looked up from germline, CDR1 is MRHNA and CDR2 is SNTAGT. The CDR3 DNA reads as TGTGCCAGCTGGAGGGACAGGGGAATGCATCAGCCCCAGTATTTT. This encodes CASWRDRGMHQPQYF.

The chain is built from TRBV7-8 and TRBJ2-2, with no clear D. Germline CDR1 SGHVS, CDR2 FQNEAQ. CDR3 length: 14 residues. V shed 1 base and J shed 0 bases, with 3 bases lying between them. CDR3 nucleotides: TGTGCCAGCAGCTTAGACGCGAACACCGGGGAGCTGTTTTTT. Amino acid sequence: CASSLDANTGELFF. Drawing the rest from reference TRBV7-8 and TRBJ2-2, the complete variable domain is GAGVSQSPRYKVAKRGQDVALRCDPISGHVSLFWYQQALGQGPEFLTYFQNEAQLDKSGLPSDRFFAERPEGSVSTLKIQRTQQEDSAVYLCASSLDANTGELFFGEGSRLTVL.

V is TRBV24-1 and J is TRBJ2-3; D uncertain. This CDR3 contains 13 residues. Germline V CDR1 and CDR2: KGHDR, SFDVKD. Deletions cut 1 base from V and 10 bases from J, with 11 bases between. The chain's CDR3 is CATSDFKQLAQYF. The CDR3, as DNA: TGTGCCACCAGTGATTTTAAACAGCTCGCGCAGTATTTT.

This clonotype was found a few times. The gene calls are TRBV29-1 and TRBJ1-1, with D possibly matching TRBD1 (5 bases). This CDR3 contains 12 residues. With 4 bases removed from V and 6 bases from J, the gap between germline ends came to 12 bases. Looked up from germline, CDR1 is SQVTM and CDR2 is ANQGSEA. The CDR3 spells CSVVGGRSEAFF. CDR3 in DNA: TGCAGCGTTGTGGGGGGAAGGTCTGAAGCTTTCTTT.

This clonotype occurred a few times. The J gene is TRBJ1-2, the V gene TRBV6-5, with TRBD1 matching over 7 bases. Losses at the gene ends were 6 bases for V and 8 bases for J; bases not matched to a gene: 6. The CDR3 is 12 residues long. CDR1 is MNHEY, CDR2 SVGAGI, per germline. CDR3 coding DNA: TGTGCCAGCAGGAGATACAGGGGCGGCTACACCTTC. It yields the protein CASRRYRGGYTF.

This clonotype was observed a handful of times. V gene TRBV27 combines with J gene TRBJ2-7; D not resolved. Germline V gene data show CDR1 as MNHEY and CDR2 as SMNVEV (reference sequence). Trimming pared 4 bases from V and 3 bases from J, leaving 7 bases between. The CDR3 has 12 residues. As DNA, the CDR3 is TGTGCCAGCAGTTCATACGGCTACGAGCAGTACGTC. This gives the protein CASSSYGYEQYV.

The V and J genes are TRBV12-3 or TRBV12-4 and TRBJ1-5; 7 bases line up with TRBD1. V was clipped by 2 bases and J by 0 bases; unmatched bases: 7. The CDR3 runs 17 residues. CDR3 coding DNA: TGTGCCAGCAGTTTACTGAGCCAGGGGGATAGCAATCAGCCCCAGCATTTT. Its translation: CASSLLSQGDSNQPQHF.

This sequence joins TRBV29-1 and TRBJ2-5; D is possibly TRBD2 (5 bases). The V gene lost 4 bases and the J gene lost 7 bases, with 13 bases spanning the gap. Germline lookup yields CDR1 SQVTM and CDR2 ANQGSEA. There are 12 residues in the CDR3. CDR3 sequence reads: CSVGASSGTQYF. The CDR3 nucleotides read TGCAGCGTTGGAGCTAGCTCGGGGACCCAGTACTTC.

This clonotype appeared many times. The rearrangement joins TRBV6-6 to TRBJ2-1; 10 positions match TRBD2. The CDR3 is 16 residues long. Germline V gives CDR1 MNHNY, CDR2 SVGAGI (reference sequence). V gave up 6 bases and J gave up 7 bases; unmatched junction bases: 12. The CDR3 loop is CASSTSLAGGSNEQFF. CDR3 nucleotides: TGTGCCAGCAGCACCTCCTTAGCGGGAGGTAGTAATGAGCAGTTCTTC.

J is TRBJ2-3 and V is TRBV13, with D tentatively TRBD1 (5 bases). CDR1 and CDR2 from the germline V gene are PRHDT and FYEKMQ (reference sequence). This CDR3 comprises 16 residues. The ends were cut back, 0 bases at V and 4 bases at J, with 14 bases in the middle. The CDR3 sequence: CASSLGVPGSADTQYF. The CDR3 coding sequence is TGTGCCAGCAGCTTAGGAGTTCCAGGGTCTGCAGATACGCAGTATTTT.

This clonotype was picked up a small number of times. The CDR3 reads CASTRQGHGYTF. The CDR3 bases are TGTGCCAGCACCCGGCAGGGGCATGGCTACACCTTC. V is TRBV6-5 and J is TRBJ1-2; D is possibly TRBD1 (6 bases). The V gene's germline CDR1 is MNHEY and CDR2 SVGAGI. This CDR3 spans 12 amino acids. Trimming removed 7 bases at V and 6 bases at J, with 12 bases between.

This clonotype was recorded a few times. The chain employs TRBV7-2 and TRBJ2-7; D gene uncertain. The CDR3 extends over 14 amino acids. V lost 5 bases and J 5 bases, leaving 16 bases between the germline ends. CDR1 is SGHTA, CDR2 FQGNSA, per germline. CDR3 sequence: CASSPTLTSNEQYF. CDR3 sequence (DNA): TGTGCCAGCAGCCCCACCCTAACGAGTAACGAGCAGTACTTC.

CDR3 coding DNA: TGCAGTGCGCGGACCCGGACTAGTGGTGGGAACATTCAGTACTTC. Translated: CSARTRTSGGNIQYF. The chain uses TRBV20-1 and TRBJ2-4; 7 bases fit TRBD2. CDR1 and CDR2 from the germline V gene are DFQATT and SNEGSKA (reference sequence). This CDR3 has 15 residues. After removal of 6 bases from V and 7 bases from J, the junction contained 15 bases not matched to a gene.

This clonotype was recorded at least ten times. The chain has TRBV7-2 and TRBJ2-1; D is perhaps TRBD1 or TRBD2 (6 bases each). The length of the CDR3 is 15 residues. Trimming removed 5 bases from V and 5 bases from J, with 16 bases in between. Germline CDR1 reads SGHTA; CDR2 reads FQGNSA. As DNA, the CDR3 is TGTGCCAGCAGCGTCAGGGGAGGACTAAACAATGAGCAGTTCTTC. As protein: CASSVRGGLNNEQFF.

This clonotype appeared a few times. The CDR3 DNA sequence: TGCGCCAGCAGCAGAACCACATCCCCATCTACAACCGGGGAGCTGTTTTTT. Protein sequence: CASSRTTSPSTTGELFF. The gene calls are TRBV5-1 and TRBJ2-2; D gene unclear. CDR1 and CDR2 (germline): SGHRS, YFSETQ. CDR3 length equals 17 residues. V was trimmed by 4 bases and J by 5 bases, leaving 21 bases between them.

This chain joins TRBV12-3 or TRBV12-4 and TRBJ2-5, with D possibly matching TRBD2 (5 bases). The CDR3 is made up of 15 amino acids. V was clipped by 1 base and J by 5 bases, with 14 bases between them. The CDR3 DNA reads TGTGCCAGCAGTTTAGAGGGCGGGCCCATGGAGACCCAGTACTTC. Translation: CASSLEGGPMETQYF.